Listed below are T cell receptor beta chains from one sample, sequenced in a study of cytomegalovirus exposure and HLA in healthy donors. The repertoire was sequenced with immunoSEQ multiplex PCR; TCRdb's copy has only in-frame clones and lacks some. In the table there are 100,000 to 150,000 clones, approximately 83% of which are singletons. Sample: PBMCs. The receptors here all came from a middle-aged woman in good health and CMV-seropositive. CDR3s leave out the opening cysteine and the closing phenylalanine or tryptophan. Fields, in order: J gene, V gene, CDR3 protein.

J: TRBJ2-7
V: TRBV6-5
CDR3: ASSRDSLGEQY

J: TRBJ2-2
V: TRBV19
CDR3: ASSIQGTAGELF

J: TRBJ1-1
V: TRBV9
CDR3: ASSAWEDFTEAF

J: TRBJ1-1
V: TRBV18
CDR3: ASSSPAAGLNTEAF

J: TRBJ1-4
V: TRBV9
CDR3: ASSEGQGAKLF

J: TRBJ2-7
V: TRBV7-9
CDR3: ASSLRLAGGFYEQY

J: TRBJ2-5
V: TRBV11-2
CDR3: ASSLEGLARLETQY

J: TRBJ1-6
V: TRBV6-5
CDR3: ASSYSTGEVWSPLH

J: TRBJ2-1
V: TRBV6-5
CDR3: ASSPLYYNEQF

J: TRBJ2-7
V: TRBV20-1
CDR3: SARIRGEQY

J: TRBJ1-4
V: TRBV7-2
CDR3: ASSLDWGRRNEKLF

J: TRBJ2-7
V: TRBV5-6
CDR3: ASSTPDTLINYEQY

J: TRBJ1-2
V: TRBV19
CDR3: ASSRDRGNYGYT

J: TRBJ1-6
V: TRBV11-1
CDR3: ASSLSDRGISPLH

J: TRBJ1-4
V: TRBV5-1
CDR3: ASSLDRGREKLF

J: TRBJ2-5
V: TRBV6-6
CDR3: ASSYSRQTGGETQY

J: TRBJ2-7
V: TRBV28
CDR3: ASSKHNEQY

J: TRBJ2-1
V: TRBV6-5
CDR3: ASRATGSYNEQF

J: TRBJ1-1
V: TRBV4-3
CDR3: ASSHQTVMNTEAF

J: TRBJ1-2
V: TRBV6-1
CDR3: ASRTGNDYGYT

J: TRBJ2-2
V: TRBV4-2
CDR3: ASSQGPLAGDTGELF

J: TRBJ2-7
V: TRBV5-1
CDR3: ASSLAAGGGNEQY

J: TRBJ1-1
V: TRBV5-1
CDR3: ASSNPNQNPRTEAF

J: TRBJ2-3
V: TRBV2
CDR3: ASSQSSDWDTQY

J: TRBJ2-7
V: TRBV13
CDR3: ASSPFRDRTVVYEQY

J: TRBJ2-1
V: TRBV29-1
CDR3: SVEGLAGGKNEQF

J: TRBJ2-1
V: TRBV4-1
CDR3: ASSQEGSGEYNEQF

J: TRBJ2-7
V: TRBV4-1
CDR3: ASSHYLAGGHEQY

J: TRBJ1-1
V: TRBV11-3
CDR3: ASSAPGQGNTEAF

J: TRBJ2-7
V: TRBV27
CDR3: ASSRSGREYEQY

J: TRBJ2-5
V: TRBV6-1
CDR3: ASSEVLAGGRETQY

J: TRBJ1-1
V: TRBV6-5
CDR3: ASSYTNTEAF

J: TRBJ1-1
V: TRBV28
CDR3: ASRPPFRQGLSTEAF

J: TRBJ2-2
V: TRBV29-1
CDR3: SVDTVGNTGELF

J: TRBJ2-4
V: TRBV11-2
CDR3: ASSLLRDKNIQY

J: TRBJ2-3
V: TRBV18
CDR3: ASSPGLAGGSTDTQY

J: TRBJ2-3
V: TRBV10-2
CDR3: ASEGSGDTQY

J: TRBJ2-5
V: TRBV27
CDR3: ASSPPDRLEETQY

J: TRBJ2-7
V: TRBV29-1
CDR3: SGDRTGMSYEQY

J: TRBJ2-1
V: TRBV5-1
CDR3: ASSLARREDEQF

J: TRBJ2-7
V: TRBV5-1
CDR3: ASSWVDREDEQY

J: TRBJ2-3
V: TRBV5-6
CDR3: ASSPGPGGDTQY

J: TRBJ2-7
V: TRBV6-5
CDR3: ASSYGFEGAAYEQY

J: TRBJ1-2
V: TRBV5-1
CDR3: ASSPEPGPRGYGYT

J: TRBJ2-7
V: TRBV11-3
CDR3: ASSPSPGTGDYEQY

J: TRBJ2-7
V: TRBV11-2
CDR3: ASSPEATPRYEQY